The clone carrying this T cell receptor beta chain has ten or more counts. The data derive from a study of blood T cell repertoires in COVID-19. Study summary: Material from acute and convalescent COVID-19 was sourced from the United States, Italy and Spain. Sources were T cells, B-cell-depleted T cells, or PBMCs; the material itself was cDNA or gDNA.

This CDR3 is 13 amino acids long. V gave up 7 bases and J gave up 2 bases; unmatched junction bases: 4. Germline loops: CDR1 MDHEN, CDR2 SYDVKM. A COVID-19 case had been met by exposed participants during the 2 weeks before study entry. As originally analysed: Estimation of nucleated cell counts was performed using reference gene primer amplification. Using immunoSEQ multiplex PCR, the repertoire was profiled, and TCRdb retains in-frame clones only, with some absent. The V and J calls and clone size come from that table; D and trimming were worked out from the DNA. The sample has roughly 200,000 clones; 65% to 85% are singletons.

Sequenced: PBMCs or T cells enriched from blood (not recorded which). The receptor was derived from a woman between 25 and 40 years old who had been exposed to COVID-19. The chain carries TRBV28 and TRBJ2-7, with TRBD1 matching 8 bases. This chain's CDR3 is CASKRTGTYEQYF. The DNA of the CDR3 is TGTGCCAGCAAGCGGACAGGGACCTACGAGCAGTACTTC. Looking up the rest from reference TRBV28 and TRBJ2-7 gives the full variable domain: DVKVTQSSRYLVKRTGEKVFLECVQDMDHENMFWYRQDPGLGLRLIYFSYDVKMKEKGDIPEGYSVSREKKERFSLILESASTNQTSMYLCASKRTGTYEQYFGPGTRLTVT.